The 29 T cell receptor beta chains listed next were all sequenced from one sample in a study of T cells in Graves' hyperthyroidism and ophthalmopathy. The source material, RNA transcripts, was used to amplify TCR beta CDR3 regions. HTBI primers were used for first-round RT-PCR of the TCR CDR3. Via MiXCR, TCRdb re-called the multiplex PCR reads, giving one row per CDR3 protein. The table includes under 350,000 distinct CDR3 sequences, 21% detected once. The sequenced sample was blood. These receptors were taken from a woman between 50 and 59 years old with Graves' hyperthyroidism.

This clonotype has more than one count but fewer than ten. The gene calls are TRBV5-5 and TRBJ2-6; 10 nucleotides line up with TRBD1. J was trimmed by 0 bases and V by 7 bases; bases with no gene match: 7. The CDR3 extends over 17 amino acids. Per germline, CDR1 SGHKS and CDR2 YYEKEE (reference sequence). CDR3 in amino acids: CASGRDRGSSGANVLTF. The CDR3, as DNA: TGTGCCAGCGGCCGGGACAGGGGCTCCTCTGGGGCCAACGTCCTGACTTTC.

This clonotype was found many times. The V call is TRBV7-8, the J call TRBJ2-1; maybe TRBD2 (5 bases). There are 17 residues in the CDR3. With 5 bases removed from V and 4 bases from J, the gap between germline ends came to 21 bases. From germline, CDR1 is SGHVS and CDR2 FQNEAQ. The CDR3 region has the DNA TGTGCCAGCAGCCCTCCCGTAGGAGGAGCCTCATACAATGAGCAGTTCTTC. It translates to CASSPPVGGASYNEQFF.

This clonotype has ten or more counts. The rearrangement uses TRBV4-1 and TRBJ2-3; D perhaps matches TRBD2 (5 bases). Germline assignment: CDR1 MGHRA and CDR2 YSYEKL. The CDR3 is made up of 15 amino acids. Trimming left V 1 base short and J 1 base short, with 9 bases between. The CDR3 here is CASSQGSGGTDTQYF. For the CDR3, the DNA is TGCGCCAGCAGCCAAGGGTCCGGGGGCACAGATACGCAGTATTTT.

This clonotype was seen a handful of times. The chain uses TRBV19 and TRBJ1-5; 7 nucleotides agree with TRBD1. The CDR3 length is 16 residues. The V segment lost 10 bases and the J segment 0 bases; nucleotides outside the gene matches: 12. CDR1 is LNHDA and CDR2 is SQIVND in the germline V gene (reference sequence). Written as DNA, the CDR3 is TGTGCCACCAGCCGGGACAGTTATTATAGCAATCAGCCCCAGCATTTT. Translation gives CATSRDSYYSNQPQHF.

This clonotype was observed a handful of times. One end of the junction varies from germline; a read error may be responsible. The genes are TRBV2 and TRBJ1-4; D gene ambiguous. The CDR3 contains 14 residues. Per germline, CDR1 SNHLY and CDR2 FYNNEI. CDR3 amino acids: CASTSGATNEKLLF. Written as DNA, the CDR3 is TGTGCCAGCACGAGCGGTGCAACTAATGAAAAACTGCTTTTT.

Ten or more counts support this clonotype. V usage is TRBV6-1 and J usage is TRBJ2-3, with 7 bases matching TRBD2. The CDR3 is 14 amino acids. From germline, CDR1 is MNHNS and CDR2 SASEGT. J was trimmed by 1 base and V by 6 bases; bases with no gene match: 4. The chain's CDR3 is CASSRLARTDTQYF. The CDR3 DNA reads as TGTGCCAGCAGCAGACTAGCCCGCACAGATACGCAGTATTTT.

This clonotype has ten or more counts. The chain links TRBV15 to TRBJ1-6; D remains ambiguous. V was clipped by 8 bases and J by 7 bases, with 12 bases between them. The CDR3 is 13 amino acids. Germline CDR1 reads LNHNV; CDR2 reads YYDKDF (reference sequence). Written as DNA, the CDR3 is TGTGCCACCGCGGAAAAGAACAATTCACCCCTCCACTTT. Its protein is CATAEKNNSPLHF.

There are many counts of this clonotype. The chain is built from TRBV7-2 and TRBJ1-2; D unclear. This CDR3 has 13 amino acids. Germline CDR1 reads SGHTA; CDR2 reads FQGNSA. Trimming took 1 base from V and 6 from J, leaving 9 bases between them. The CDR3 DNA follows: TGTGCCAGCAGCTTAGTAGGCGGCGATGGCTACACCTTC. This codes for CASSLVGGDGYTF.

This rearrangement joins TRBV28 to TRBJ1-5, with TRBD1 identical over 10 bases. This CDR3 region has 17 residues. CDR1 is MDHEN, CDR2 SYDVKM, per germline. V lost 2 bases to trimming and J lost 5 bases; unmatched junction nucleotides: 9. CDR3 protein: CASSLGPGQGLDQPQHF. CDR3 sequence (DNA): TGTGCCAGCAGTTTAGGACCGGGACAGGGGTTGGATCAGCCCCAGCATTTT. The complete variable domain, with remaining parts taken from reference TRBV28 and TRBJ1-5, reads DVKVTQSSRYLVKRTGEKVFLECVQDMDHENMFWYRQDPGLGLRLIYFSYDVKMKEKGDIPEGYSVSREKKERFSLILESASTNQTSMYLCASSLGPGQGLDQPQHFGDGTRLSIL.

This sequence joins TRBV12-3 or TRBV12-4 and TRBJ2-1, with D unclear. This CDR3 region has 13 residues. Trimming stripped 2 bases from V and 6 bases from J, with 8 bases between. In nucleotides, the CDR3 is TGTGCCAGCAGTTTAAAGGGTGGCAATGAGCAGTTCTTC. Protein: CASSLKGGNEQFF.

The rearrangement links TRBV2 to TRBJ2-4; TRBD1 matches at 7 bases. The V gene's germline CDR1 is SNHLY and CDR2 FYNNEI. Losses at the gene ends were 1 base for V and 0 bases for J; bases not matched to a gene: 12. The CDR3 spans 19 residues. The CDR3 region is CASSEEDRVPLIAKNIQYF. In nucleotides, the CDR3 is TGTGCCAGCAGTGAAGAAGACAGGGTTCCCCTCATAGCCAAAAACATTCAGTACTTC. The complete variable domain, with remaining parts taken from reference TRBV2 and TRBJ2-4, reads EPEVTQTPSHQVTQMGQEVILRCVPISNHLYFYWYRQILGQKVEFLVSFYNNEISEKSEIFDDQFSVERPDGSNFTLKIRSTKLEDSAMYFCASSEEDRVPLIAKNIQYFGAGTRLSVL.

This clonotype was detected ten times or more. This chain connects TRBV27 to TRBJ1-5; possibly TRBD1 for D (5 bases). The CDR3 covers 13 residues. CDR1 and CDR2 (germline): MNHEY, SMNVEV (reference sequence). V lost 6 bases and J 7 bases, leaving 13 bases between the germline ends. CDR3 nucleotides: TGTGCCAGCAGCCGACAGTATTACCAGCCCCAGCATTTT. It specifies CASSRQYYQPQHF.

This chain connects TRBV11-2 to TRBJ1-2; D may be TRBD1 (6 bases). Germline values: CDR1 SGHAT, CDR2 FQNNGV. CDR3 length equals 15 residues. Trimming took 4 bases from V and 6 from J, leaving 18 bases between them. The CDR3 loop is CASSSWWRGTHGYTF. CDR3 DNA sequence: TGTGCCAGCAGCTCCTGGTGGAGGGGGACTCATGGCTACACCTTC.

This clonotype was recorded many times. V is TRBV11-3 and J is TRBJ2-1; D is possibly TRBD2 (6 bases). CDR3 size: 16 residues. Between the trimmed V and J ends, which lost 0 bases and 9 bases, there was a span of 18 bases. Germline V gene data show CDR1 as SGHNT and CDR2 as YENEEA. Here the CDR3 reads CASSLDWRGGNSEQFF. CDR3 nucleotide sequence: TGTGCCAGCAGCTTAGATTGGCGGGGCGGAAACAGTGAGCAGTTCTTC.

The chain carries TRBV20-1 and TRBJ2-7, with 9 nucleotides matching TRBD2. Trimming at V came to 0 bases and at J to 1 base, leaving 4 bases not matched to a gene. CDR1 DFQATT and CDR2 SNEGSKA come from the germline V gene (reference sequence). This CDR3 is built from 15 residues. The CDR3 DNA reads as TGCAGTGCTAGAGACAGCGGGGGGAGGTCCTACGAGCAGTACTTC. Translating it yields CSARDSGGRSYEQYF.

The chain couples TRBV10-3 to TRBJ2-5, with D perhaps matching TRBD2 (5 bases). Trimming removed 7 bases at V and 5 bases at J, with 14 bases between. This CDR3 spans 13 amino acids. Germline CDR1 reads ENHRY; CDR2 reads SYGVKD. The CDR3 region is CAIKGGSRETQYF. CDR3 bases: TGTGCCATCAAGGGTGGGAGCAGGGAGACCCAGTACTTC.

In regard to this clonotype: The conserved phenylalanine or tryptophan normally closing the CDR3 is absent here, so this likely arose from a read error. This sequence joins TRBV6-2 or TRBV6-3 and TRBJ2-3; 11 bases agree with TRBD2. J was trimmed by 5 bases and V by 4 bases; bases with no gene match: 8. The CDR3 contains 16 residues. Per germline, CDR1 MNHEY and CDR2 SVGEGT. CDR3 region: CASSSPGTSGRDTQYL. DNA of the CDR3: TGTGCCAGCAGTTCCCCCGGGACTAGCGGTAGAGATACGCAGTATCTT.

As to this clonotype: A much larger clone sits a single nucleotide away, making a read error possible. J is TRBJ2-2 and V is TRBV20-1; D gene unclear. Germline V CDR1 and CDR2: DFQATT, SNEGSKA (reference sequence). The CDR3 is 14 residues long. The CDR3 DNA is TGCGGTGCGGACCGGGCCTTGAACACCGGGGAGCTGTTTTTT. Translating gives CGADRALNTGELFF.

The table lists this clonotype with a few counts. The rearrangement joins TRBV29-1 to TRBJ2-2; 7 bases fit TRBD1. Germline CDR1 reads SQVTM; CDR2 reads ANQGSEA. Germline trimming cut 8 bases from V and 6 bases from J; bases unmatched to any gene: 6. The CDR3 spans 12 residues. The chain's CDR3 is CSINRGSGELFF. The CDR3 nucleotides read TGCAGCATAAACAGGGGTTCCGGGGAGCTGTTTTTT.

This clonotype was detected ten times or more. The chain carries TRBV28 and TRBJ1-5, with D tentatively TRBD1 (5 bases). Looked up from germline, CDR1 is MDHEN and CDR2 is SYDVKM. V lost 1 base to trimming and J lost 9 bases, with 7 bases between them. This CDR3 contains 12 residues. CDR3 protein: CASSLSTGPQHF. In nucleotides, the CDR3 is TGTGCCAGCAGTTTATCAACAGGGCCCCAGCATTTT.

This clonotype was counted ten times or more. This chain links TRBV7-9 with TRBJ2-1; unclear D gene. This CDR3 comprises 14 residues. Per the germline V gene, CDR1 is SEHNR and CDR2 is FQNEAQ (reference sequence). Trimming took off 4 bases at V and 4 bases at J, with 11 bases between the two ends. This CDR3 reads CASSWNFGYNEQFF. The CDR3 bases are TGTGCCAGCAGCTGGAACTTCGGGTACAATGAGCAGTTCTTC. The full variable domain, its missing parts supplied by reference TRBV7-9 and TRBJ2-1, is DTGVSQNPRHKITKRGQNVTFRCDPISEHNRLYWYRQTLGQGPEFLTYFQNEAQLEKSRLLSDRFSAERPKGSFSTLEIQRTEQGDSAMYLCASSWNFGYNEQFFGPGTRLTVL.

The sample holds many counts of this clonotype. The rearrangement uses TRBV3-1 and TRBJ1-2, with 8 positions matching TRBD1. Germline V gene data show CDR1 as LGHDT and CDR2 as YNNKEL (reference sequence). This CDR3 is built from 15 residues. J gave up 2 bases and V 4 bases, and 6 bases lay outside the gene matches. The DNA of the CDR3 is TGTGCCAGCAGCCGTCGAGGACAGGGAAACTATGGCTACACCTTC. Protein: CASSRRGQGNYGYTF.

V and J are TRBV14 and TRBJ2-7, with 7 nucleotides matching TRBD1. Trimming removed 2 bases from V and 2 bases from J; junction bases left unmatched: 6. The CDR3 has 15 residues. CDR1 and CDR2 from the germline V gene are SGHDN and FVKESK. CDR3: CASSQSQGQTYEQYF. The CDR3 bases are TGTGCCAGCAGCCAATCACAGGGACAGACCTACGAGCAGTACTTC.

This clonotype was seen only once. The V and J genes are TRBV11-2 and TRBJ2-3; TRBD2 aligns across 10 bases. The CDR3 totals 16 residues. With 4 bases clipped from V and 6 bases from J, the junction kept 10 bases outside the gene matches. The germline V gene has CDR1 SGHAT and CDR2 FQNNGV. As DNA, the CDR3 is TGTGCCAGCAGCTCTTTCGCTAGCGGGAGTTCCGATACGCAGTATTTT. This sequence encodes CASSSFASGSSDTQYF.

The J gene is TRBJ2-3, the V gene TRBV5-6; TRBD2 is a possible D gene (5 bases). This CDR3 contains 14 residues. Germline V CDR1 and CDR2: SGHDT, YYEEEE. Trimming cost V 2 bases and J 6 bases, with 13 bases left between them. This CDR3 is CASSLEQWTDTQYF. CDR3 bases: TGTGCCAGCAGCTTAGAACAGTGGACTGATACGCAGTATTTT. The full variable domain, in which reference TRBV5-6 and TRBJ2-3 provide the parts outside the CDR3, is DAGVTQSPTHLIKTRGQQVTLRCSPKSGHDTVSWYQQALGQGPQFIFQYYEEEERQRGNFPDRFSGHQFPNYSSELNVNALLLGDSALYLCASSLEQWTDTQYFGPGTRLTVL.

The chain has TRBV2 and TRBJ2-1; TRBD2 matches 10 bases. Germline assignment: CDR1 SNHLY and CDR2 FYNNEI. V gave up 6 bases and J gave up 0 bases; unmatched junction bases: 8. This CDR3 contains 17 residues. The CDR3 DNA follows: TGTGCCAGCAGCTCGACTAGCGGGCTAAGCTCCTACAATGAGCAGTTCTTC. This gives the protein CASSSTSGLSSYNEQFF.

The table lists this clonotype with many counts. The V gene is TRBV7-9, the J gene TRBJ2-1; D might be TRBD2 (5 bases). Germline CDR1 SEHNR, CDR2 FQNEAQ (reference sequence). The V end was cut by 5 bases, the J end by 7 bases, with 15 bases between. This CDR3 is 14 amino acids long. The CDR3 region is CASSPRSVSNEQFF. The CDR3 DNA reads TGTGCCAGCAGCCCCCGTAGCGTCTCGAATGAGCAGTTCTTC.

A word on this clonotype: With a much larger clone just one base away, this may be a read error. The CDR3 region is CTSTTQGGEQYF. The DNA for the CDR3 is TGTACCAGCACCACGCAGGGAGGCGAGCAGTACTTC. The V call is TRBV28, the J call TRBJ2-7, with D possibly being TRBD2 (6 bases). From germline, CDR1 is MDHEN and CDR2 SYDVKM. The CDR3 runs to 12 residues.

The CDR3 sequence is CASSPLSGNEKLFF. CDR3 nucleotide sequence: TGTGCCAGCAGCCCACTATCCGGCAATGAAAAACTGTTTTTT. The chain carries TRBV5-5 and TRBJ1-4; no definite D call. The CDR3 totals 14 residues. From germline, CDR1 is SGHKS and CDR2 YYEKEE (reference sequence). V was pared by 4 bases and J by 5 bases, with 12 bases between.